A single TCR beta chain is shown here with its context. The data were obtained in a study of PD-1 blockade in mismatch repair-deficient tumors. The data were produced by immunoSEQ multiplex PCR, yet TCRdb's version contains in-frame clones alone and is incomplete. The profile shows 100,000 or so clones, 82% of them singletons. Germline trimming cut 5 bases from V and 7 bases from J; bases unmatched to any gene: 8. CDR1 SGHTA and CDR2 FQGNSA come from the germline V gene. The CDR3 loop spans 14 amino acids. TCRs were sequenced from a few patients responding to pembrolizumab. This sequence was found in an adult with mismatch repair-deficient cancer. The source was peripheral blood, collected roughly 35 weeks after starting pembrolizumab. The chain uses TRBV7-2 and TRBJ1-5; 7 nucleotides agree with TRBD1. The CDR3 loop reads CASSIRQGWQPQHF. CDR3 nucleotide sequence: TGTGCCAGCAGCATAAGACAGGGTTGGCAGCCCCAGCATTTT.